This TCR beta chain was captured by sequencing in a study of T cell responses to AZD1222 COVID-19 vaccine. Only in-frame clones appear in the TCRdb table, and some are missing; sequencing was by immunoSEQ multiplex PCR. Of some 120,000 clones in the sample, around 92% were seen once. With 3 bases removed from V and 3 bases from J, the gap between germline ends came to 3 bases. The CDR3 spans 12 residues. From germline, CDR1 is KGHDR and CDR2 SFDVKD. This sequence joins TRBV24-1 and TRBJ2-3; no definite D call. The TCR was taken from an adult in good health. Material: peripheral blood, obtained on day 0 of AZD1222 vaccination. CDR3 DNA sequence: TGTGCCACCAGTGATGGAACAGATACGCAGTATTTT. Protein: CATSDGTDTQYF.